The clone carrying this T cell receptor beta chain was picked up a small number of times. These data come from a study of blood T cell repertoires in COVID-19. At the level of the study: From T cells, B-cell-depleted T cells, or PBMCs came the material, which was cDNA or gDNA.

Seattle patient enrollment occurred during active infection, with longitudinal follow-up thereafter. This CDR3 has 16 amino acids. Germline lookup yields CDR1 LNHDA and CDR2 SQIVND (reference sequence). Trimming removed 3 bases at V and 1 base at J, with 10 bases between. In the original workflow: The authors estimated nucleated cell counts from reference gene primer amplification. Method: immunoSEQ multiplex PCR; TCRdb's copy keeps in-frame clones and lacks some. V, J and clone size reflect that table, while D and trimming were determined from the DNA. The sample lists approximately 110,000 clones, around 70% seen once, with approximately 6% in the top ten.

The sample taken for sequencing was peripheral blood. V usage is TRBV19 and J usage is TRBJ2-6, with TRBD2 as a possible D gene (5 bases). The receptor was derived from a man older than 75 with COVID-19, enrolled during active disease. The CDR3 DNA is TGTGCCAGTAGTATCCTGGAGGTGTCTGGGGCCAACGTCCTGACTTTC. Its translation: CASSILEVSGANVLTF.